The rows below give T cell receptor beta chains drawn from one sample of a study of cytomegalovirus exposure and HLA in healthy donors. Sequenced by immunoSEQ multiplex PCR; TCRdb stores in-frame clones only, minus some. The top ten clones hold approximately 0.4% of a sample with about 210,000 clones, around 79% of them seen once. Sequences were obtained from PBMCs. These receptors all come from a male donor in good health and CMV-seropositive. Both conserved end residues are part of each CDR3. D genes are given only for firm matches. Only some rows state a clone size, as once, few, many or a class for expanded clones.

d_call	clone_size	v_call	j_call	cdr3_aa	cdr3_nt
-	-	TRBV11-3	TRBJ2-1	CASSSPGNEQFF	TGTGCCAGCAGCTCGCCAGGGAATGAGCAGTTCTTC
-	-	TRBV6-1	TRBJ2-7	CASTEIRVSYEQYF	TGTGCCAGCACCGAAATCCGGGTCTCCTACGAGCAGTACTTC
TRBD2	-	TRBV9	TRBJ2-5	CASTASGGSQETQYF	TGTGCCAGCACCGCTAGCGGGGGTTCCCAAGAGACCCAGTACTTC
TRBD1	-	TRBV6-1	TRBJ1-1	CASSGDRYNTEAFF	TGTGCCAGCAGTGGGGACAGGTACAACACTGAAGCTTTCTTT
-	-	TRBV19	TRBJ1-2	CASTVARVARGYTF	TGTGCCAGTACCGTCGCCAGGGTAGCTCGTGGCTACACCTTC
-	-	TRBV19	TRBJ1-5	CASKDWNQPQHF	TGTGCCAGTAAGGACTGGAATCAGCCCCAGCATTTT
-	-	TRBV7-9	TRBJ2-5	CASSLDFRGETQYF	TGTGCCAGCAGCTTAGATTTTCGGGGAGAGACCCAGTACTTC
TRBD1	-	TRBV7-9	TRBJ2-2	CASSTKGVGTGSTGELFF	TGTGCCAGCAGCACAAAGGGGGTTGGGACAGGGTCGACCGGGGAGCTGTTTTTT
TRBD2	-	TRBV28	TRBJ2-7	CASRPTGRFSEQYF	TGTGCCAGCAGACCGACCGGGAGGTTTTCCGAGCAGTACTTC
-	few	TRBV18	TRBJ1-1	CASSPQEINTEAFF	TGTGCCAGCTCACCACAGGAGATTAACACTGAAGCTTTCTTT
-	-	TRBV28	TRBJ2-5	CASQRDRPEETQYF	TGTGCCAGCCAGCGGGACAGGCCTGAAGAGACCCAGTACTTC
-	-	TRBV19	TRBJ1-6	CASSMAQGRTPLHF	TGTGCCAGTAGTATGGCGCAGGGCAGAACACCCCTCCACTTT
-	few	TRBV4-2	TRBJ2-2	CASSQATITGELFF	TGTGCCAGCAGCCAAGCCACAATCACCGGGGAGCTGTTTTTT
-	-	TRBV29-1	TRBJ2-7	CSVGAGITYEQYF	TGCAGCGTTGGAGCAGGGATTACCTACGAGCAGTACTTC
TRBD2	few	TRBV10-3	TRBJ2-3	CAINLRGGTDTQYF	TGTGCCATTAATCTCCGGGGGGGGACAGATACGCAGTATTTT
TRBD2	once	TRBV19	TRBJ2-7	CATMTSGYEQYF	TGTGCCACCATGACTAGCGGCTACGAGCAGTACTTC
TRBD1	-	TRBV5-5	TRBJ2-6	CASSTGDAGANVLTF	TGTGCCAGCAGCACAGGGGACGCTGGGGCCAACGTCCTGACTTTC